These T cell receptor beta chains were read from a single sample in a study of blood T cells in healthy people across ages. TCRdb independently ran MiXCR on the 5' RACE reads; one entry per CDR3 protein. The sample consists of about 1.6 million distinct CDR3 sequences, about 32% of them appearing once. Sequenced input: blood. Receptors were obtained from a woman in her twenties or thirties in good health. Both conserved end residues are part of each CDR3. The order of the fields is V gene, J gene, clone size, D gene, CDR3 protein, CDR3 DNA. A D gene is named only where the DNA matches it firmly. Rows may omit the clone size; those that give it use once, few, many or a size class.

TRBV7-9	TRBJ2-1	few	TRBD2	CANYDPSGLAYNEQFF	TGTGCCAACTATGACCCCTCGGGACTAGCCTACAATGAGCAGTTCTTC
TRBV28	TRBJ2-7	.	.	CTSLQLGLWYEQYF	TGTACCAGCCTACAGCTAGGTTTATGGTACGAGCAGTACTTC
TRBV6-1	TRBJ1-2	few	.	CASSEVNGNYGYTF	TGTGCCAGCAGTGAAGTAAATGGGAACTATGGCTACACCTTC
TRBV5-1	TRBJ2-1	.	TRBD2	CASSFTTAGATNEQFF	TGCGCCAGCAGCTTTACTACAGCGGGAGCCACCAATGAGCAGTTCTTC
TRBV7-3	TRBJ1-1	.	.	CASSLFSSGTEAFF	TGTGCCAGCAGCTTATTTTCAAGTGGGACTGAAGCTTTCTTT
TRBV9	TRBJ2-1	once	.	CASSPHIGGNEQFF	TGTGCCAGCAGCCCCCATATCGGCGGGAATGAGCAGTTCTTC
TRBV7-2	TRBJ2-7	many	.	CASSTRAYEQYF	TGTGCCAGCAGCACCCGAGCCTACGAGCAGTACTTC
TRBV20-1	TRBJ2-1	few	.	CSARDTRSSYNEQFF	TGCAGTGCTAGAGATACCAGAAGCTCCTACAATGAGCAGTTCTTC
TRBV20-1	TRBJ2-7	.	.	CSASQAFSSYEQYF	TGCAGTGCTAGCCAGGCATTCAGTTCCTACGAGCAGTACTTC
TRBV4-2	TRBJ2-5	.	.	CASSQGGTTQETLYF	TGTGCCAGCAGCCAAGGGGGGACAACCCAAGAGACCCTGTACTTC
TRBV10-3	TRBJ1-2	many	TRBD1	CAISGGQGANGYTF	TGTGCCATCAGCGGGGGACAGGGGGCGAATGGCTACACCTTC
TRBV20-1	TRBJ2-7	few	TRBD2	CSARIGTSGRVPYEQYF	TGCAGTGCTAGAATCGGGACTAGCGGGAGGGTCCCCTACGAGCAGTACTTC
TRBV5-1	TRBJ2-7	.	.	CASSLDRIGRPQYF	TGCGCCAGCAGCTTGGATCGTATCGGTAGGCCCCAGTACTTC
TRBV20-1	TRBJ1-5	few	.	CSARPRDNQPQHF	TGCAGTGCTAGACCCAGGGACAATCAGCCCCAGCATTTT
TRBV7-9	TRBJ1-1	.	.	CASSPPGRRVPTEAFF	TGTGCCAGCAGCCCTCCGGGCAGGAGGGTACCCACTGAAGCTTTCTTT
TRBV2	TRBJ1-5	few	.	CASTLSDNQPQHF	TGTGCCAGCACCCTCTCTGACAATCAGCCCCAGCATTTT
TRBV4-1	TRBJ2-3	.	.	CASSPGRSSTDTQYF	TGCGCCAGCAGCCCGGGACGGTCTAGCACAGATACGCAGTATTTT
TRBV6-1	TRBJ2-3	.	.	CASSDNSRGDTQYF	TGTGCCAGCAGTGATAACAGTCGCGGGGATACGCAGTATTTT
TRBV20-1	TRBJ1-4	.	TRBD1	CSASGSGTGNEKLFF	TGCAGTGCTAGCGGTTCCGGGACAGGGAATGAAAAACTGTTTTTT
TRBV10-3	TRBJ2-7	.	.	CAISVRENEQYF	TGTGCCATCAGTGTCAGGGAAAACGAGCAGTACTTC
TRBV11-2	TRBJ2-1	.	.	CACRVGSSDEQFF	TGTGCCTGCCGGGTTGGGAGTTCGGATGAGCAGTTCTTC
TRBV25-1	TRBJ2-2	.	.	CASKGWFGELFF	TGTGCCAGCAAGGGGTGGTTCGGGGAGCTGTTTTTT
TRBV7-6	TRBJ1-2	.	.	CASSLGGNMDGYTF	TGTGCCAGCAGCTTAGGTGGGAATATGGATGGCTACACCTTC
TRBV13	TRBJ1-2	many	TRBD1	CASSSGQALYGYTF	TGTGCCAGCAGCTCGGGACAGGCCCTCTATGGCTACACCTTC
TRBV15	TRBJ2-3	few	.	CATSREGQGSASTDTQYF	TGTGCCACCAGCAGAGAGGGTCAGGGCTCGGCGAGCACAGATACGCAGTATTTT
TRBV5-1	TRBJ1-4	.	.	CASSSSTATNEKLFF	TGCGCCAGCAGCTCCTCGACAGCAACTAATGAAAAACTGTTTTTT
TRBV5-1	TRBJ1-1	.	TRBD1	CASSSGQAPGGMFPEAFF	TGCGCCAGCAGCTCCGGACAGGCCCCGGGAGGTATGTTCCCTGAAGCTTTCTTT
TRBV3-1	TRBJ1-2	many	.	CASSQGPNYGYTF	TGTGCCAGCAGCCAGGGACCTAACTATGGCTACACCTTC
TRBV29-1	TRBJ2-1	.	.	CCVDRQPSSYNEQFF	TGCTGCGTTGATAGGCAGCCGAGCTCCTACAATGAGCAGTTCTTC
TRBV3-1	TRBJ2-3	few	.	CASSPVGPRAADTQYF	TGTGCCAGCAGCCCGGTGGGGCCCCGTGCTGCAGATACGCAGTATTTT
TRBV11-2	TRBJ2-7	.	.	CASRRQHLSYEQYF	TGTGCCAGCAGACGACAGCACCTCTCCTACGAGCAGTACTTC
TRBV28	TRBJ1-1	.	.	CASSVRQLAFF	TGTGCCAGCAGTGTCCGTCAGTTAGCTTTCTTT
TRBV7-8	TRBJ1-2	.	.	CASSLGGPPGQGYGYTF	TGTGCCAGCAGCTTAGGGGGCCCCCCCGGCCAGGGCTATGGCTACACCTTC
TRBV18	TRBJ2-7	.	TRBD1	CASPPYRDRNYEQYF	TGCGCCAGCCCACCTTACCGGGACAGGAATTACGAGCAGTACTTC
TRBV15	TRBJ2-5	few	.	CATSRSSGGETQYF	TGTGCCACCAGCAGATCCAGTGGGGGGGAGACCCAGTACTTC
TRBV18	TRBJ2-5	.	.	CASSPRIIRAQETQYF	TGTGCCAGCTCACCACGTATCATCAGGGCACAAGAGACCCAGTACTTC
TRBV30	TRBJ1-3	.	.	CAWIGRAVRGNTIYF	TGTGCCTGGATAGGGCGGGCAGTTCGCGGAAACACCATATATTTT
TRBV20-1	TRBJ2-3	.	.	CSARRKDSTDTQYF	TGCAGTGCTCGGAGAAAGGACAGCACAGATACGCAGTATTTT
TRBV27	TRBJ2-7	.	.	CASSFSGGTHEQYF	TGTGCCAGCAGTTTCAGTGGCGGCACACACGAGCAGTACTTC
TRBV20-1	TRBJ2-6	.	TRBD1	CSAKLGDSSFSGANVLTF	TGCAGTGCTAAACTCGGGGACAGCTCCTTCTCTGGGGCCAACGTCCTGACTTTC
TRBV18	TRBJ1-2	.	.	CASSPESLGYTF	TGTGCCAGCTCACCAGAGTCCCTTGGCTACACCTTC
TRBV12-5	TRBJ2-3	.	.	CANLLGDESDTQYF	TGTGCTAACCTACTCGGGGATGAATCCGATACGCAGTATTTT
TRBV27	TRBJ2-1	.	TRBD2	CASSLSSGREFF	TGTGCCAGCAGTTTATCAAGCGGGAGGGAGTTCTTC
TRBV3-1	TRBJ1-2	.	.	CASSQARRGGGYTF	TGTGCCAGCAGCCAAGCTCGCAGGGGTGGCGGCTACACCTTC
TRBV7-8	TRBJ2-1	.	TRBD1	CASSAQGARHNEQFF	TGTGCCAGCAGCGCCCAGGGGGCGCGGCACAATGAGCAGTTCTTC
TRBV28	TRBJ2-7	.	TRBD1	CASTTDRGLYEQYF	TGTGCCAGCACCACGGACAGGGGGCTTTACGAGCAGTACTTC
TRBV27	TRBJ2-1	.	.	CASTGPVRGSYNEQFF	TGTGCCAGCACCGGCCCAGTCCGGGGCTCCTACAATGAGCAGTTCTTC
TRBV30	TRBJ1-5	few	.	CAWSSSLQGDQHF	TGTGCCTGGAGTTCTTCGCTTCAGGGCGACCAGCATTTT
TRBV13	TRBJ2-7	few	.	CASSFRQGGGREQYF	TGTGCCAGCAGCTTCAGACAGGGAGGCGGTCGGGAGCAGTACTTC
TRBV20-1	TRBJ1-4	few	.	CSARDMVGTNEKLFF	TGCAGTGCTAGAGACATGGTGGGAACTAATGAAAAACTGTTTTTT
TRBV12-3/TRBV12-4	TRBJ1-5	.	.	CASSFDRVQPQHF	TGTGCCAGCAGTTTCGATCGGGTTCAGCCCCAGCATTTT